These 22 T cell receptor beta chains originate from one sample sequenced in a study of blood T cell repertoires in COVID-19 (TCRdb year 2020). The library was prepared using the immunoSEQ multiplex PCR assay. TCRdb re-hosts the immuneACCESS table, in-frame sequences only. Its copies lack some clones; in the studies checked, an unresolved V gene accounts for under half of them, and the cause for the rest is not known. The sample table shows about 37,000 clones, and around 86% are seen once. The ten biggest clones cover around 6.1% of the sample. Sequencing was carried out using peripheral blood. All receptors come from a human donor in a cohort sampled during active COVID-19.

The rearrangement joins TRBV12-5 to TRBJ1-4; D perhaps matches TRBD1 (6 bases). The germline V gene encodes CDR1 LGHNT and CDR2 FRNRAP. The CDR3 is made up of 16 amino acids. V dropped 1 base and J dropped 0 bases, with 9 bases sitting between them. The CDR3 region has the DNA TGTGCTAGTGGTTTGGCCCAGGGGACAACTAATGAAAAACTGTTTTTT. Amino acids: CASGLAQGTTNEKLFF.

The chain couples TRBV7-9 to TRBJ2-1; possibly TRBD2 for D (5 bases). The CDR3 is 16 amino acids. V was pared by 3 bases and J by 1 base, with 13 bases between. The germline V gene encodes CDR1 SEHNR and CDR2 FQNEAQ (reference sequence). CDR3 sequence reads: CASSFSPGGSYNEQFF. The CDR3 DNA reads TGTGCCAGCAGCTTTAGCCCGGGCGGGTCCTACAATGAGCAGTTCTTC.

The CDR3 is CASSSNGLAGETQYF. The CDR3 DNA sequence: TGTGCCAGCAGCTCCAACGGACTAGCGGGAGAGACCCAGTACTTC. The V call is TRBV7-9, the J call TRBJ2-5; 11 nucleotides agree with TRBD2. This CDR3 is 15 amino acids long. Germline V CDR1 and CDR2: SEHNR, FQNEAQ (reference sequence). V shed 4 bases and J 4 bases; nucleotides not matched to a gene: 5. The variable domain in full, completed from reference TRBV7-9 and TRBJ2-5, reads DTGVSQNPRHKITKRGQNVTFRCDPISEHNRLYWYRQTLGQGPEFLTYFQNEAQLEKSRLLSDRFSAERPKGSFSTLEIQRTEQGDSAMYLCASSSNGLAGETQYFGPGTRLLVL.

This clone was picked up a small number of times. The rearrangement links TRBV30 to TRBJ2-7; the match to TRBD1 covers 11 bases. The V gene end was trimmed by 0 bases and the J gene end by 4 bases; junction bases not matched to a gene: 2. CDR1 and CDR2 (germline): GTSNPN, SVGIG (reference sequence). The CDR3 runs 14 residues. The CDR3 nucleotides are TGTGCCTGGAGTGTTGGACAGGGGGCGTACGAGCAGTACTTC. It translates to CAWSVGQGAYEQYF. Full variable domain (missing parts from reference TRBV30 and TRBJ2-7): SQTIHQWPATLVQPVGSPLSLECTVEGTSNPNLYWYRQAAGRGLQLLFYSVGIGQISSEVPQNLSASRPQDRQFILSSKKLLLSDSGFYLCAWSVGQGAYEQYFGPGTRLTVT.

CDR3 nucleotides: TGTGCCAGCAGTTACTCCGGGGTAAACACTGAAGCTTTCTTT. Amino acids: CASSYSGVNTEAFF. The chain carries TRBV6-6 and TRBJ1-1; D gene unclear. This CDR3 contains 14 residues. Trimming removed 0 bases from V and 2 bases from J, with 7 bases in between. CDR1 is MNHNY and CDR2 is SVGAGI in the germline V gene (reference sequence).

The chain has TRBV27 and TRBJ2-3; D might be TRBD2 (6 bases). Germline V gene data show CDR1 as MNHEY and CDR2 as SMNVEV (reference sequence). The length of the CDR3 is 13 residues. Trimming cost V 3 bases and J 7 bases, with 11 bases left between them. The CDR3 DNA reads as TGTGCCAGCAGTTTTGATAGCGGAAATACGCAGTATTTT. Its protein product is CASSFDSGNTQYF.

The chain joins TRBV3-1 (or the pseudogene TRBV3-2) to TRBJ1-2; 11 bases match TRBD1. The CDR3 length is 16 residues. Germline V gene sequence: CDR1 LGHDT, CDR2 YNNKEL (reference sequence). The J segment lost 4 bases and the V segment lost 1 base, leaving 5 bases of the junction unmatched. CDR3 loop: CASSQGRTGGFYGYTF. CDR3 bases: TGTGCCAGCAGCCAAGGGCGGACAGGGGGCTTCTATGGCTACACCTTC.

As concerns this clone: A read error may explain this, as a much larger clone is one base away. V gene TRBV11-2 combines with J gene TRBJ1-1; tentative D call: TRBD1 (6 bases). Germline CDR1 is SGHAT and CDR2 is FQNNGV. The CDR3 is made up of 13 amino acids. V was pared by 3 bases and J by 1 base, with 6 bases between. The CDR3 here is CASSLGQNTEAFF. The DNA of the CDR3 is TGTGCCAGCAGCTTGGGACAGAACACTGAAGCTTTCTTT.

The chain joins TRBV10-1 to TRBJ2-2; TRBD1 might be the D (5 bases). Trimming shortened V by 5 bases and J by 5 bases, and 9 bases separated the two germline ends. The CDR3 is 13 amino acids. Germline CDR1 reads WNHNN; CDR2 reads SYGVQD (reference sequence). Here the CDR3 DNA reads TGCGCCAGCAGTCCAGGGATGACCGGGGAGCTGTTTTTT. It specifies CASSPGMTGELFF.

This clone was counted a single time. The rearrangement uses TRBV18 and TRBJ2-7; D perhaps matches TRBD2 (6 bases). The ends were cut back, 6 bases at V and 3 bases at J, with 15 bases in the middle. The length of the CDR3 is 14 residues. CDR1 and CDR2 from the germline V gene are KGHSH and LQKENI. DNA of the CDR3: TGTGCCAGCTCCCCCGGGAGAAGGTTCTACGAGCAGTACTTC. It is translated as CASSPGRRFYEQYF.

The J gene is TRBJ1-1, the V gene TRBV29-1; the D gene is possibly TRBD1 (6 bases). V was shortened by 4 bases and J by 8 bases, with 14 bases between the two germline ends. The CDR3 is 12 residues long. Germline assignment: CDR1 SQVTM and CDR2 ANQGSEA. CDR3 sequence: CSVGGGTSEAFF. As DNA, the CDR3 is TGCAGCGTTGGGGGTGGGACATCCGAAGCTTTCTTT.

The chain recombines TRBV6-2 or TRBV6-3 with TRBJ1-2, with 7 bases lining up with TRBD1. The CDR3 contains 14 residues. Unmatched junction bases numbered 3, after V lost 5 bases and J lost 0 bases. Germline CDR1 and CDR2: MNHEY and SVGEGT. CDR3: CASSGTAANYGYTF. CDR3 nucleotides: TGTGCCAGCAGTGGGACAGCGGCTAACTATGGCTACACCTTC.

The chain couples TRBV7-2 to TRBJ2-7; tentative D call: TRBD2 (5 bases). Trimming cost V 5 bases and J 3 bases, with 14 bases left between them. Per the germline V gene, CDR1 is SGHTA and CDR2 is FQGNSA. This CDR3 has 14 residues. The CDR3 DNA follows: TGTGCCAGCAGCCCGCGGACTGAGAACTACGAGCAGTACTTC. Protein: CASSPRTENYEQYF. Supplemented by reference TRBV7-2 and TRBJ2-7, the full variable domain reads GAGVSQSPSNKVTEKGKDVELRCDPISGHTALYWYRQSLGQGLEFLIYFQGNSAPDKSGLPSDRFSAERTGGSVSTLTIQRTQQEDSAVYLCASSPRTENYEQYFGPGTRLTVT.

This chain uses TRBV10-1 with TRBJ1-4, with 9 nucleotides matching TRBD1. Germline assignment: CDR1 WNHNN and CDR2 SYGVQD (reference sequence). This CDR3 region has 18 residues. With 2 bases clipped from V and 5 bases from J, the junction kept 12 bases outside the gene matches. CDR3 amino acids: CASSETTSRQGGNEKLFF. CDR3 DNA: TGCGCCAGCAGTGAGACAACTAGCCGACAGGGGGGGAATGAAAAACTGTTTTTT.

In its sample, this clone was seen once. The chain employs TRBV2 and TRBJ1-5, with D perhaps matching TRBD1 (6 bases). V dropped 3 bases and J dropped 3 bases, with 12 bases sitting between them. Germline V gene data show CDR1 as SNHLY and CDR2 as FYNNEI. The CDR3 runs to 15 residues. The CDR3 region is CASSDTGNINQPQHF. The CDR3 DNA sequence: TGTGCCAGCAGTGATACAGGGAACATCAATCAGCCCCAGCATTTT. The full variable domain, in which reference TRBV2 and TRBJ1-5 provide the parts outside the CDR3, is EPEVTQTPSHQVTQMGQEVILRCVPISNHLYFYWYRQILGQKVEFLVSFYNNEISEKSEIFDDQFSVERPDGSNFTLKIRSTKLEDSAMYFCASSDTGNINQPQHFGDGTRLSIL.

This clone has just a few counts. Other nucleotide sequences in the sample specify the same CDR3. The rearrangement uses TRBV28 and TRBJ2-1, with 14 bases matching TRBD2. The CDR3 extends over 14 amino acids. V shed 7 bases and J 7 bases; nucleotides not matched to a gene: 3. Germline V lookup: CDR1 MDHEN, CDR2 SYDVKM. The CDR3 here is CASTRTSGRNEQFF. CDR3 coding DNA: TGTGCCAGCACCCGGACTAGCGGGAGGAATGAGCAGTTCTTC.

The genes are TRBV19 and TRBJ2-1; TRBD2 matches 7 bases. Unmatched junction bases numbered 6, after V lost 5 bases and J lost 8 bases. The CDR3 spans 13 residues. Germline loops: CDR1 LNHDA, CDR2 SQIVND (reference sequence). The CDR3 region has the DNA TGTGCCAGTAGTGGCGGGAGCACGGATGAGCAGTTCTTC. Protein product: CASSGGSTDEQFF.

In nucleotides, the CDR3 is TGTGCCAGCTCACCGGGCCTTAATCAGCCCCAGCATTTT. Its protein is CASSPGLNQPQHF. The chain has TRBV18 and TRBJ1-5; D uncertain. The CDR3 runs to 13 residues. Germline-derived CDR1 and CDR2 are KGHSH and LQKENI. The germline V and J ends were trimmed by 3 bases and 4 bases, with 7 bases remaining between them.

CDR3 loop: CASSESPGVGTEAFF. DNA of the CDR3: TGCGCCAGCAGTGAGTCCCCGGGGGTCGGCACTGAAGCTTTCTTT. The V gene is TRBV10-1, the J gene TRBJ1-1, with D tentatively TRBD1 (5 bases). The V gene's germline CDR1 is WNHNN and CDR2 SYGVQD (reference sequence). V lost 0 bases and J lost 4, with 12 bases in between. The CDR3 has 15 amino acids.

J is TRBJ2-2 and V is TRBV7-2; maybe TRBD2 (5 bases). V lost 0 bases and J lost 7, with 12 bases in between. Germline CDR1 reads SGHTA; CDR2 reads FQGNSA. The CDR3 has 15 amino acids. CDR3 protein: CASSLAAGVDGELFF. The CDR3 region has the DNA TGTGCCAGCAGCTTAGCGGCCGGGGTGGACGGGGAGCTGTTTTTT.

This chain connects TRBV4-1 to TRBJ2-5; a weak D match, TRBD1 (6 bases). From germline, CDR1 is MGHRA and CDR2 YSYEKL. This CDR3 region has 14 residues. The V and J ends lost 1 base and 4 bases respectively, with 10 bases between them. CDR3 in amino acids: CASSQGYRAETQYF. The CDR3 bases are TGCGCCAGCAGCCAAGGCTACAGGGCAGAGACCCAGTACTTC.

This rearrangement joins TRBV6-6 to TRBJ2-7; 7 bases map to TRBD1. The CDR3 runs to 15 residues. V lost 6 bases to trimming and J lost 0 bases; unmatched junction nucleotides: 8. Germline V gives CDR1 MNHNY, CDR2 SVGAGI (reference sequence). CDR3 in amino acids: CASRSRQGRSYEQYF. CDR3 in DNA: TGTGCCAGCAGATCGAGACAGGGCCGCTCCTACGAGCAGTACTTC.